This T cell receptor beta chain was captured in a study of CD8 T cell repertoires and HIV-1 epitope variants. Worth noting for this clone: The antigen is unknown.

Looked up from germline, CDR1 is MNHNS and CDR2 is SASEGT. Trimming removed 4 bases from V and 4 bases from J; junction bases left unmatched: 4. The CDR3 contains 14 residues. Sequencing was performed with immunoSEQ multiplex PCR; in TCRdb, only in-frame clones are kept and a portion is missing. Among a few thousand clones listed, 65% to 75% were seen once. Study-level points and caveats: Of fewer than 10 antigen-specific beta clonotypes, six appeared to cross-react with escape variants.

The chain has TRBV6-1 and TRBJ1-1; the match to TRBD1 covers 9 bases. This receptor was identified in a male donor with HIV. The sequenced sample consisted of cultured CD8+ T cells derived from PBMCs. The DNA for the CDR3 is TGTGCCAGCAGTGGGGGGACAGGGAGCACTGAAGCTTTCTTT. Amino acids: CASSGGTGSTEAFF.